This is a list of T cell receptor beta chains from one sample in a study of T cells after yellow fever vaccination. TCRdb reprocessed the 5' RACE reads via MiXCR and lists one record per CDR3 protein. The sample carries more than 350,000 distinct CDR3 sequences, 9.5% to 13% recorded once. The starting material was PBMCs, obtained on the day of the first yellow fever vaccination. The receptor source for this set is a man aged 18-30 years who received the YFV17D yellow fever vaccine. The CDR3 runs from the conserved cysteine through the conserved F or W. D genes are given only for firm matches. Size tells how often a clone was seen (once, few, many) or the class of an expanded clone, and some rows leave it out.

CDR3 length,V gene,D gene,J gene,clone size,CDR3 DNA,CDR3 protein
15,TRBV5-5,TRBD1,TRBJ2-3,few,TGTGCCAGCAGCCCAGGACAGGCACGGGGAGATACGCAGTATTTT,CASSPGQARGDTQYF
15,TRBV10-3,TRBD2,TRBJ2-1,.,TGTGCCATCTCCACCCTTAGCGGGGGGGCCGATGAGCAGTTCTTC,CAISTLSGGADEQFF
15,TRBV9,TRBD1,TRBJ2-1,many,TGTGCCAGCAGCGTAGATGGGACAGACTACAATGAGCAGTTCTTC,CASSVDGTDYNEQFF
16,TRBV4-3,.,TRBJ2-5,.,TGCGCCAGCAGCCAAGAGACTGGACTATTCCAAGAGACCCAGTACTTC,CASSQETGLFQETQYF
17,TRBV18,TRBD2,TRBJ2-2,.,TGTGCCAGCTCACCCAATCGACTAGCGACGAACACCGGGGAGCTGTTTTTT,CASSPNRLATNTGELFF
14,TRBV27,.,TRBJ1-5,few,TGTGCCAGCAGCCCGGCAGGGAAGGCTCAGCCCCAGCATTTT,CASSPAGKAQPQHF
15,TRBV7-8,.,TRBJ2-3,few,TGTGCCAGCAGCTTAGTGCCAGGATTATCAGATACGCAGTATTTT,CASSLVPGLSDTQYF
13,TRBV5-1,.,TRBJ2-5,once,TGCCTCCAGCCTGGGGGGTTCTTGGAGACCCAGTACTTC,CLQPGGFLETQYF
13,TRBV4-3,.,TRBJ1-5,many,TGCGCCAGCAGCCAGGGAGTGGGACAGCCCCAGCATTTT,CASSQGVGQPQHF
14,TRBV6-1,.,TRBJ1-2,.,TGTGCCAGCAGTGACCCAATTATCCCACATGGCTACACCTTC,CASSDPIIPHGYTF
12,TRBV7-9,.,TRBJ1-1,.,TGTGCCAGCAGCTTAGTTTCTGGGGATGCTTTCTTT,CASSLVSGDAFF
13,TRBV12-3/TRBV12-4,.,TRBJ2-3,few,TGTGCCAGCAATTCAGGGGGGGGCGATACGCAGTATTTT,CASNSGGGDTQYF
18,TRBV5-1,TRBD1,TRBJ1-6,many,TGCGCCAGCAGCTCACCGGGACAGGCTACTTTGTCGAATTCACCCCTCCACTTT,CASSSPGQATLSNSPLHF
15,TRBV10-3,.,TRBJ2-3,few,TGTGCCATCAGTGAGTCGAGTCCTACCCAGGGACTTGGGTATTTT,CAISESSPTQGLGYF
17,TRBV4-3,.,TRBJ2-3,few,TGCGCCAGCAGCCAGGGCGGTCGGTCAAGGCCGGGAGATACGCAGTATTTT,CASSQGGRSRPGDTQYF
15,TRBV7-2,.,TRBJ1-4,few,TGTGCCAGCGGCTCCCGATGGGGAGCGGGTGAAAAACTGTTTTTT,CASGSRWGAGEKLFF
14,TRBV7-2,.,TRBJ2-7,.,TGTGCCAGCAGCTACAACAGGGGGGAGGGCGAGCAGTACTTC,CASSYNRGEGEQYF
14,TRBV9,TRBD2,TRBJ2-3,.,TGTGCCAGCAGCGTAGGACTAGCCCCAGATACGCAGTATTTT,CASSVGLAPDTQYF
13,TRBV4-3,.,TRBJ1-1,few,TGCGCCAGCAGCCAGAAAGACACCCTTATAGCTTTCTTT,CASSQKDTLIAFF
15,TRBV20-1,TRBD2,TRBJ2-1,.,TGCAGTGCTAAAGGGGGGAGCGGGGGGGCTGGTGAGCAGTTCTTC,CSAKGGSGGAGEQFF
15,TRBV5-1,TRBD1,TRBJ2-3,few,TGCGCCAGCAGTCCTCAGGGGGCATTTGGAGATACGCAGTATTTT,CASSPQGAFGDTQYF
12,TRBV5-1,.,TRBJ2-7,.,TGCGCCAGCCGTCCCAAATCCTACGAGCAGTACTTC,CASRPKSYEQYF
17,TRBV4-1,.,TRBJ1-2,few,TGCGCCAGCAGCCAACCCACTCGACCGATCCTGAACTATGGCTACACCTTC,CASSQPTRPILNYGYTF
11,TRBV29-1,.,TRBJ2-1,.,TGCATCAGACAGGATTACAATGAGCAGTTCTTC,CIRQDYNEQFF
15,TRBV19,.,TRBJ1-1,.,TGTGCCAGGAGGGCAGGGGAGGTAATATTGACTGAAGCTTTCTTT,CARRAGEVILTEAFF
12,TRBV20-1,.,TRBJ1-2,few,TGCAGCGCGGGGCAGCCTTACTATGGCTACACCTTC,CSAGQPYYGYTF
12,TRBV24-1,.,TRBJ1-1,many,TGTGCCACCAGTGATTCCTCCAGGGCGGCTTTCTTT,CATSDSSRAAFF
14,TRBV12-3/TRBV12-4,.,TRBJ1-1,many,TGTGCCAGCAGTGAGGGACGGTGGAACACTGAAGCTTTCTTT,CASSEGRWNTEAFF
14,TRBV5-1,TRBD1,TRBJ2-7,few,TGCGCCAGCAGCTGGGGGACAGGGCTCTACGAGCAGTACTTC,CASSWGTGLYEQYF